This is a list of T cell receptor beta chains from one sample in a study of human T cells and chemical hapten exposure. TCRdb called the RACE reads again in MiXCR, with one record for every CDR3 protein. Of 350,000 to 450,000 distinct CDR3 sequences in the sample, 4.5% to 5.5% are singletons; the top ten hold 2.6%. Sequenced material: whole blood, taken in connection with sensitization to the hapten diphenylcyclopropenone (DPC). The receptors here all came from a woman between 50 and 59 years old with alopecia areata. Some clones in this sample may be carry-over from other donors' samples. Both conserved end residues are part of each CDR3. The D gene is left open where the match is weak. Size values are once, few and many counts, or a class for expanded clones, and some rows have none.

D,V,size,J,CDR3,DNA
NA,TRBV10-3,many,TRBJ2-3,CATHSPPGGTSTDTQYF,TGTGCCACCCATTCCCCCCCCGGCGGCACTAGCACAGATACGCAGTATTTT
TRBD1,TRBV19,few,TRBJ1-2,CASSTDRGYYGYTF,TGTGCCAGTAGTACGGACAGGGGGTACTATGGCTACACCTTC
NA,TRBV12-3/TRBV12-4,many,TRBJ2-3,CASSSQDREGTDTQYF,TGTGCCAGCAGTTCCCAGGACAGGGAGGGGACAGATACGCAGTATTTT
NA,TRBV6-6,NA,TRBJ2-7,CASRPGSSYEQYF,TGTGCCAGCAGACCCGGGAGTTCCTACGAGCAGTACTTC
TRBD1,TRBV7-9,NA,TRBJ1-2,CASFKAVRDRDGYTF,TGTGCCAGCTTTAAGGCGGTCCGGGACAGGGATGGCTACACCTTC
NA,TRBV7-6,many,TRBJ2-1,CASSSTRRNEQFF,TGTGCCAGCAGCTCTACCAGGCGGAATGAGCAGTTCTTC
TRBD2,TRBV20-1,NA,TRBJ2-1,CSARLSTSGYYNEQFF,TGCAGTGCTAGACTTTCGACTAGCGGGTATTACAATGAGCAGTTCTTC
NA,TRBV6-5,few,TRBJ1-1,CASSYLRGATEAFF,TGTGCCAGCAGTTACTTAAGGGGGGCGACTGAAGCTTTCTTT
NA,TRBV11-2,many,TRBJ2-3,CASSLDPTGYITDTQYF,TGTGCCAGCAGCTTAGATCCGACAGGATATATCACAGATACGCAGTATTTT
NA,TRBV28,many,TRBJ1-2,CASSPQLGSVDSGYTF,TGTGCCAGCAGTCCCCAACTCGGGTCGGTGGATTCGGGCTACACCTTC
NA,TRBV20-1,few,TRBJ2-7,CSASSLLSSYEQYF,TGCAGTGCTAGCAGCCTTTTAAGCTCCTACGAGCAGTACTTC
NA,TRBV5-1,many,TRBJ1-4,CASSRRGNNEKLFF,TGCGCCAGCAGCCGCCGGGGGAATAATGAAAAACTGTTTTTT
NA,TRBV12-3/TRBV12-4,few,TRBJ1-6,CASSLGGFYNSPLHF,TGTGCCAGCAGTTTAGGAGGGTTCTATAATTCACCCCTCCACTTT
NA,TRBV7-9,many,TRBJ2-3,CASSPRDPTPDTQYF,TGTGCCAGCAGCCCCCGGGACCCGACCCCAGATACGCAGTATTTT
NA,TRBV12-3/TRBV12-4,few,TRBJ1-5,CASSLNQGDQPQHF,TGTGCCAGCAGTTTAAACCAGGGCGATCAGCCCCAGCATTTT
TRBD1,TRBV7-2,many,TRBJ1-1,CASSFPPGGHTEAFF,TGTGCCAGCAGTTTTCCACCAGGGGGCCACACTGAAGCTTTCTTT
NA,TRBV3-1,many,TRBJ1-4,CASSQGDRDEKLFF,TGTGCCAGCAGCCAAGGTGACCGGGACGAAAAACTGTTTTTT
NA,TRBV7-9,many,TRBJ1-1,CASSLWGRQNTEAFF,TGTGCCAGCAGCTTATGGGGTCGGCAGAACACTGAAGCTTTCTTT
TRBD2,TRBV20-1,NA,TRBJ2-3,CSASGAGGTDTQYF,TGCAGTGCTTCCGGGGCGGGGGGTACAGATACGCAGTATTTT
NA,TRBV18,few,TRBJ1-5,CASSSRLRGSNQPQHF,TGTGCCAGCTCATCTCGACTACGCGGTAGCAATCAGCCCCAGCATTTT